What follows are 20 T cell receptor beta chains derived from one specimen sequenced in a study of T-cell memory formation after mild COVID-19. TCRdb ran MiXCR on the 5' RACE reads and lists one entry per CDR3 protein. The table includes some 82,000 distinct CDR3 sequences, 10% to 15% detected once. The sequenced sample consisted of PBMCs or a T cell subset sorted from them (not recorded which). The receptor set was obtained from a young man who had mild COVID-19 (a few samples of this study predate the infection). Cell type and time point are not known.

This clonotype has a handful of counts. This sequence joins TRBV7-2 and TRBJ2-2, with D uncertain. The germline gives CDR1 SGHTA, CDR2 FQGNSA. The CDR3 loop spans 14 amino acids. V shed 4 bases and J shed 1 base, with 7 bases lying between them. CDR3 amino acids: CASSSSGNTGELFF. The CDR3 nucleotides read TGTGCCAGCAGCTCATCAGGGAACACCGGGGAGCTGTTTTTT. Filled out from reference TRBV7-2 and TRBJ2-2, the complete variable domain reads GAGVSQSPSNKVTEKGKDVELRCDPISGHTALYWYRQSLGQGLEFLIYFQGNSAPDKSGLPSDRFSAERTGGSVSTLTIQRTQQEDSAVYLCASSSSGNTGELFFGEGSRLTVL.

This clonotype was observed a few times. The chain combines TRBV12-3 or TRBV12-4 with TRBJ1-5; D possibly corresponds to TRBD1 (5 bases). The CDR3 loop spans 15 amino acids. V lost 6 bases and J 4 bases, leaving 16 bases between the germline ends. The CDR3 protein is CASSPGTLLNQPQHF. In DNA, the CDR3 is TGTGCCAGCAGCCCTGGGACTCTGCTTAATCAGCCCCAGCATTTT.

This clonotype was observed at least ten times. This chain connects TRBV7-2 to TRBJ2-7; tentative D call: TRBD2 (5 bases). This CDR3 has 14 residues. Germline V CDR1 and CDR2: SGHTA, FQGNSA. V gave up 2 bases and J gave up 1 base, with 9 bases separating them. This CDR3 reads CASSLSGGSYEQYF. The CDR3 coding sequence is TGTGCCAGCAGCTTATCAGGCGGGTCCTACGAGCAGTACTTC.

This clonotype has only a few counts. The J gene is TRBJ2-7, the V gene TRBV12-3 or TRBV12-4; D is unresolved. CDR3 size: 12 residues. V dropped 5 bases and J dropped 5 bases, with 10 bases sitting between them. CDR3 nucleotide sequence: TGTGCCAGCAGTCCGTCTTTTCACGAGCAGTACTTC. Its protein product is CASSPSFHEQYF.

A few counts support this clonotype. The chain uses TRBV6-6 and TRBJ1-1; 9 bases map to TRBD1. The V gene's germline CDR1 is MNHNY and CDR2 SVGAGI (reference sequence). Unmatched junction bases numbered 5, after V lost 6 bases and J lost 12 bases. The CDR3 covers 11 residues. The CDR3 nucleotides are TGTGCCAGCAGGTACGGGACAGGGACTTTCTTT. The encoded protein is CASRYGTGTFF.

This clonotype was counted between two and nine times. V gene TRBV7-6 combines with J gene TRBJ1-6; D not resolved. The CDR3 spans 14 residues. V lost 5 bases and J lost 5, with 10 bases in between. Germline CDR1 SGHVS, CDR2 FNYEAQ. The CDR3 nucleotides are TGTGCCAGCAGCCCTCAGGATAATAATTCACCCCTCCACTTT. This sequence encodes CASSPQDNNSPLHF.

This chain connects TRBV19 to TRBJ1-5; 7 nucleotides align to TRBD1. This CDR3 comprises 12 residues. Trimming removed 6 bases from V and 5 bases from J; junction bases left unmatched: 1. The germline V gene encodes CDR1 LNHDA and CDR2 SQIVND (reference sequence). This chain's CDR3 is CASRGGYQPQHF. CDR3 DNA: TGTGCCAGTAGAGGGGGCTATCAGCCCCAGCATTTT.

In this sample, this clonotype turned up a few times. This chain connects TRBV7-9 to TRBJ1-2; no reliable D call. Per germline, CDR1 SEHNR and CDR2 FQNEAQ (reference sequence). The CDR3 consists of 12 residues. V lost 5 bases to trimming and J lost 7 bases, with 11 bases between them. Here the CDR3 reads CASSPLGLGYTF. DNA of the CDR3: TGTGCCAGCAGCCCCCTCGGCCTTGGCTACACCTTC.

This clonotype was found a few times. V and J are TRBV6-6 and TRBJ2-7; D possibly uses TRBD1 or TRBD2 (5 bases each). Trimming took 5 bases from V and 2 from J, leaving 13 bases between them. Per germline, CDR1 MNHNY and CDR2 SVGAGI (reference sequence). The CDR3 contains 14 residues. This chain's CDR3 is CASSDPGPPYEQYF. As DNA, the CDR3 is TGTGCCAGCAGTGACCCGGGACCCCCCTACGAGCAGTACTTC.

This clonotype was observed at least ten times. The V gene is TRBV7-2, the J gene TRBJ1-2; 9 bases agree with TRBD1. The CDR3 runs to 16 residues. The junction had 12 bases not matched to a gene; V was cut back by 5 bases and J by 5 bases. Germline CDR1 SGHTA, CDR2 FQGNSA. CDR3 in DNA: TGTGCCAGCAGCCCAGCCGGGACAGGGAAGAGGTATGGCTACACCTTC. It yields the protein CASSPAGTGKRYGYTF.

This chain links TRBV2 with TRBJ1-1; D unclear. The germline V gene has CDR1 SNHLY and CDR2 FYNNEI. This CDR3 region has 13 residues. V was cut by 4 bases and J by 4 bases, with 10 bases left in between. The CDR3 protein is CASSGDGFTEAFF. The CDR3 DNA reads TGTGCCAGCAGTGGTGATGGTTTCACTGAAGCTTTCTTT.

This clonotype turned up a few times. This CDR3 is missing its conserved last phenylalanine or tryptophan, likely due to a read error. The V gene is TRBV4-1, the J gene TRBJ2-5; 7 bases agree with TRBD1. Losses at the gene ends were 1 base for V and 2 bases for J; bases not matched to a gene: 7. Germline V gives CDR1 MGHRA, CDR2 YSYEKL. The CDR3 loop spans 16 amino acids. The CDR3 DNA sequence: TGCGCCAGCAGCCAAGCGCGGACAGGAGAACAAGAGACCCAGTACTTA. Its protein product is CASSQARTGEQETQYL.

This clonotype was counted at least ten times. The chain joins TRBV12-3 or TRBV12-4 to TRBJ2-3, with TRBD2 matching over 7 bases. There are 15 residues in the CDR3. Trimming at V came to 6 bases and at J to 4 bases, leaving 10 bases not matched to a gene. DNA for the CDR3: TGTGCCAGCAGCCACCGACTAGCACCCCCAGATACGCAGTATTTT. Amino acid sequence: CASSHRLAPPDTQYF.

The table lists this clonotype with a few counts. V usage is TRBV6-2 or TRBV6-3 and J usage is TRBJ1-5; possibly TRBD1 for D (5 bases). CDR1 and CDR2 from the germline V gene are MNHEY and SVGEGT. CDR3 size: 18 residues. V was pared by 2 bases and J by 0 bases, with 17 bases between. The CDR3 loop reads CASSYPRDSVHSNQPQHF. CDR3 DNA sequence: TGTGCCAGCAGTTACCCTCGTGACAGCGTTCATAGCAATCAGCCCCAGCATTTT.

This clonotype was counted a few times. V is TRBV15 and J is TRBJ1-3, with 8 bases fitting TRBD1. CDR1 and CDR2 from the germline V gene are LNHNV and YYDKDF (reference sequence). The V and J ends lost 0 bases and 3 bases, in that order; junction bases with no gene match: 7. The CDR3 sequence is 17 residues long. This CDR3 is CATSRDLVDRGGNTIYF. Here the CDR3 DNA reads TGTGCCACCAGCAGAGATCTCGTTGACAGGGGTGGAAACACCATATATTTT.

This clonotype has a handful of counts. V gene TRBV4-3 combines with J gene TRBJ2-2; 8 nucleotides match TRBD1. Germline V CDR1 and CDR2: LGHNA, YSLEER. V lost 0 bases to trimming and J lost 1 base; unmatched junction nucleotides: 10. The CDR3 consists of 19 residues. The CDR3, as DNA: TGCGCCAGCAGCCAAGAAGCCAGGGGGCGTATAATGAACACCGGGGAGCTGTTTTTT. This codes for CASSQEARGRIMNTGELFF.

The chain recombines TRBV7-6 with TRBJ1-5; D is possibly TRBD1 (6 bases). This CDR3 has 17 amino acids. V shed 5 bases and J shed 4 bases, with 21 bases lying between them. Germline assignment: CDR1 SGHVS and CDR2 FNYEAQ. The DNA of the CDR3 is TGTGCCAGCAGCGCCTTGATGGCGACAGGCCCAAATCAGCCCCAGCATTTT. This codes for CASSALMATGPNQPQHF.

This clonotype showed up many times. This rearrangement joins TRBV10-3 to TRBJ2-7; D is uncertain. This CDR3 has 14 amino acids. Trimming stripped 6 bases from V and 3 bases from J, with 15 bases between. Germline V gene lookup returns CDR1 ENHRY and CDR2 SYGVKD. The CDR3 DNA is TGTGCCATCAGATCTGGAGTTGCCGGCTACGAGCAGTACGTC. Protein: CAIRSGVAGYEQYV.

The chain carries TRBV4-2 and TRBJ2-5, with 9 bases identical to TRBD2. Germline lookup yields CDR1 LGHNA and CDR2 YNFKEQ. CDR3 length: 16 amino acids. The V and J ends lost 0 bases and 4 bases, in that order; junction bases with no gene match: 6. CDR3 protein: CASSQEAGGPPETQYF. The CDR3 nucleotides are TGTGCCAGCAGCCAAGAGGCGGGAGGGCCCCCAGAGACCCAGTACTTC.

The V gene is TRBV20-1, the J gene TRBJ2-3; D may correspond to TRBD1 or TRBD2 (5 bases each). The CDR3 totals 14 residues. The ends were cut back, 6 bases at V and 6 bases at J, with 19 bases in the middle. The germline CDR1 and CDR2 sequences are DFQATT and SNEGSKA (reference sequence). As DNA, the CDR3 is TGCAGTGCAACCGGGGACCCGGTCGCCGATACGCAGTATTTT. Its protein is CSATGDPVADTQYF.